The 5 T cell receptor beta chains given below trace back to one sample, sequenced in a study of human T cells and chemical hapten exposure. Each CDR3 protein gets one entry after TCRdb re-called the RACE reads with MiXCR. The table shows more than 90,000 distinct CDR3 sequences, with over 9.5% occurring only once. Specified time point: patch test 2, 6 weeks after DPC sensitization. Treatment meaning: therapeutic diphenylcyclopropenone sensitization with weekly scalp DPC. Here the sequenced sample was whole blood, taken in connection with sensitization to the hapten diphenylcyclopropenone (DPC). The source is a middle-aged woman with alopecia areata. Some clones in this sample may be carry-over from other donors' samples.

This chain links TRBV18 with TRBJ2-1; 9 bases map to TRBD2. CDR3 size: 17 residues. J was trimmed by 0 bases and V by 3 bases; bases with no gene match: 6. The V gene's germline CDR1 is KGHSH and CDR2 LQKENI. The CDR3 sequence: CASSPIAGASSYNEQFF. For the CDR3, the DNA is TGTGCCAGCTCACCCATAGCGGGAGCGAGCTCCTACAATGAGCAGTTCTTC.

This clonotype was counted between two and nine times. The chain uses TRBV5-1 and TRBJ2-5; 7 nucleotides line up with TRBD2. The CDR3 spans 15 residues. Germline V gene data show CDR1 as SGHRS and CDR2 as YFSETQ. With 5 bases clipped from V and 2 bases from J, the junction kept 9 bases outside the gene matches. DNA for the CDR3: TGCGCCAGCAGTTTTGGGACTACGCCTCAAGAGACCCAGTACTTC. Protein sequence: CASSFGTTPQETQYF.

Comments on this clonotype: A much more abundant neighbour one base away suggests this may be a read error. The rearrangement uses TRBV12-3 or TRBV12-4 and TRBJ2-3; D is unresolved. The CDR3 sequence is 13 residues long. CDR3 nucleotides: TGTGCCAGCACTCGTGATAGGCCAGATATGCAGTATTTT. This translates into CASTRDRPDMQYF.

This clonotype showed up many times. The rearrangement uses TRBV28 and TRBJ2-7, with 9 bases fitting TRBD1. Unmatched junction bases numbered 3, after V lost 10 bases and J lost 2 bases. The CDR3 is 12 residues long. Germline V gives CDR1 MDHEN, CDR2 SYDVKM. The CDR3 DNA follows: TGTGCCACTAGGGACAGGGCCTACGAGCAGTACTTC. Translated, it gives CATRDRAYEQYF.

The V gene is TRBV29-1, the J gene TRBJ2-3; D is uncertain. This CDR3 comprises 13 residues. Germline values: CDR1 SQVTM, CDR2 ANQGSEA. Trimming took off 3 bases at V and 4 bases at J, with 11 bases between the two ends. This CDR3 is CSVESTVPDTQYF. For the CDR3, the DNA is TGCAGCGTTGAGTCAACGGTCCCAGATACGCAGTATTTT.